This TCR beta chain is drawn from a study of CD8+CD57+ T cells in acquired aplastic anemia. Study background: Sorted CD4+ and CD8+ cells yielded roughly 3 ug of DNA on average. General observations from the study: The study identified twenty-nine CD8+ CDR3 sequences shared by patients and controls. Controls and patients did not differ significantly in CD8+ Simpson's diversity.

Sequenced patients had shown CD8+CD57+ cell expansion by flow cytometry. It was genomic DNA that served as the template for profiling TCR beta VDJ and CDR3. MiXCR, applied by TCRdb to the reads, yields one record per CDR3 protein. Of about 190,000 distinct CDR3 sequences in the sample, approximately 48% are singletons; the top ten hold around a tenth. This clonotype has ten or more counts. What it binds is not known. V was pared by 6 bases and J by 3 bases, with 14 bases between. CDR1 and CDR2 (germline): SGHVS, FQNEAQ. The CDR3 totals 14 residues. The sample was sorted CD4+, CD8+, or CD8+CD57+ T cells (not recorded which) from PBMCs. This sequence joins TRBV7-8 and TRBJ1-1, with D uncertain. The sequence derives from a human donor with aplastic anemia. CDR3 sequence reads: CASSPRFGDTEAFF. The CDR3 DNA is TGTGCCAGCAGTCCCCGGTTCGGGGACACTGAAGCTTTCTTT.